This is a list of T cell receptor beta chains from one sample in a study of blood T cell repertoires in COVID-19. Repertoires were generated with immunoSEQ multiplex PCR, while TCRdb's copy carries only in-frame clones and drops some. The data contain about 220,000 clones, almost 85% of them singletons. Sequencing input: peripheral blood. The receptors here all came from a woman in her seventies with COVID-19, enrolled during active disease. CDR3s include the opening cysteine and the closing phenylalanine or tryptophan. D genes are given only for firm matches. Size tells how often a clone was seen (once, few, many) or the class of an expanded clone, and some rows leave it out.

len: 15; abundance: NA; j_gene: TRBJ2-7; d_gene: TRBD2; v_gene: TRBV5-1; CDR3nt: TGCGCCAGCAGCTTGGGGGCGGGGGAAACCTACGAGCAGTACTTC; CDR3aa: CASSLGAGETYEQYF
len: 18; abundance: NA; j_gene: TRBJ2-1; d_gene: TRBD2; v_gene: TRBV12-5; CDR3nt: TGTGCTAGTGGTTTGGGGCTTTCCGGGACTAGCGGTTACAATGAGCAGTTCTTC; CDR3aa: CASGLGLSGTSGYNEQFF
len: 13; abundance: NA; j_gene: TRBJ1-2; d_gene: NA; v_gene: TRBV5-6; CDR3nt: TGTGCCAGCAGCTCGGAGGGGCGGAATGGCTACACCTTC; CDR3aa: CASSSEGRNGYTF
len: 14; abundance: NA; j_gene: TRBJ1-5; d_gene: TRBD1; v_gene: TRBV2; CDR3nt: TGTGCCAGCAGACTCGACAGGGGAGCTGAGCCCCAGCATTTT; CDR3aa: CASRLDRGAEPQHF
len: 14; abundance: once; j_gene: TRBJ2-3; d_gene: NA; v_gene: TRBV6-5; CDR3nt: TGTGCCAGCAGTTACCGGGAGCTTACAGATACGCAGTATTTT; CDR3aa: CASSYRELTDTQYF
len: 16; abundance: NA; j_gene: TRBJ2-2; d_gene: TRBD1; v_gene: TRBV5-1; CDR3nt: TGCGCCAGCAGCTCATACGGGACAGCGAACACCGGGGAGCTGTTTTTT; CDR3aa: CASSSYGTANTGELFF
len: 14; abundance: NA; j_gene: TRBJ2-7; d_gene: NA; v_gene: TRBV6-2/TRBV6-3; CDR3nt: TGTGCCAGCAGTACCCTTCGGGGGTCCTACGAGCAGTACTTC; CDR3aa: CASSTLRGSYEQYF
len: 14; abundance: NA; j_gene: TRBJ1-5; d_gene: TRBD1; v_gene: TRBV4-3; CDR3nt: TGCGCCAGCAGCCCGGGACAGTTTAATCAGCCCCAGCATTTT; CDR3aa: CASSPGQFNQPQHF
len: 15; abundance: NA; j_gene: TRBJ2-5; d_gene: TRBD1; v_gene: TRBV5-5; CDR3nt: TGTGCCAGCAGCTACCCCCCGACAGGGGTGGAGACCCAGTACTTC; CDR3aa: CASSYPPTGVETQYF
len: 14; abundance: NA; j_gene: TRBJ1-6; d_gene: TRBD1; v_gene: TRBV4-2; CDR3nt: TGTGCCAGCAGCCAAGGGACAGGGCTAACACCCCTCCACTTT; CDR3aa: CASSQGTGLTPLHF
len: 15; abundance: NA; j_gene: TRBJ1-3; d_gene: NA; v_gene: TRBV19; CDR3nt: TGTGCCAGTAGTAACGGGGGGCGCATAGGAAACACCATATATTTT; CDR3aa: CASSNGGRIGNTIYF
len: 16; abundance: NA; j_gene: TRBJ1-1; d_gene: TRBD1; v_gene: TRBV13; CDR3nt: TGTGCCAGCAGCTCCGGCCCAGGACAGGGGTCTACTGAAGCTTTCTTT; CDR3aa: CASSSGPGQGSTEAFF
len: 16; abundance: NA; j_gene: TRBJ2-7; d_gene: NA; v_gene: TRBV19; CDR3nt: TGTGCCAGTAGTATGATGGGCAGGGGCAGCCCATACGAGCAGTACTTC; CDR3aa: CASSMMGRGSPYEQYF
len: 14; abundance: NA; j_gene: TRBJ1-5; d_gene: TRBD1; v_gene: TRBV5-1; CDR3nt: TGCGCCAGCAGCGTGGGACAGCCGGAGCAGCCCCAGCATTTT; CDR3aa: CASSVGQPEQPQHF
len: 14; abundance: NA; j_gene: TRBJ2-5; d_gene: NA; v_gene: TRBV7-9; CDR3nt: TGTGCCAGCAGCTTAGAGACAGCACAAGAGACCCAGTACTTC; CDR3aa: CASSLETAQETQYF
len: 12; abundance: NA; j_gene: TRBJ2-6; d_gene: NA; v_gene: TRBV18; CDR3nt: TGTGCCAGCTCGTCAGGGGCCAACGTCCTGACTTTC; CDR3aa: CASSSGANVLTF
len: 12; abundance: few; j_gene: TRBJ2-7; d_gene: NA; v_gene: TRBV5-1; CDR3nt: TGCGCCATCCCTCGCGGCATTTACGAGCAGTACTTC; CDR3aa: CAIPRGIYEQYF